This paragraph reports one TCR beta chain. The specificity of this receptor is unknown. Base quality data are lacking; no much larger clone is found one base away. Focal radiation therapy combined with CTLA-4 blockade (ipilimumab) was tested in patients with chemo-refractory metastatic non-small-cell lung cancer. The germline ends are 13 bases apart after V is trimmed by 3 bases and J by 7 bases. From cysteine to phenylalanine, the CDR3 is 15 amino acids long. Only the CDR3 region is kept as DNA, spanning 45 bases read in frame from base 1. The germline V gene yields MNHNS for CDR1 and SASEGT for CDR2. The data originate from a study of radiotherapy plus CTLA-4 blockade in lung cancer (dated by TCRdb to between 2017 and 2018). As for the study more broadly: Objective responses occurred in about 19% of enrolled patients, and about 30% achieved disease control.

Study-wide conclusions, independent of this receptor: After treatment with radiotherapy and ipilimumab, TCR clones that originated in tumors expanded in peripheral blood. Early dynamic changes in blood T cell clones, together with increased serum interferon-beta after radiation, were reported as the strongest predictors of response.

The receptor library was made with the immunoSEQ multiplex PCR assay. Imported from immuneACCESS, the table was reduced by TCRdb to in-frame sequences with V and J called. These copies leave out some clones; in studies compared against another copy, an unresolved V gene accounts for under half, and the cause of the remainder is not known. In this sample the table shows over 95,000 clones, approximately 74% of which occur a single time. About 3% of the sample lies in the top ten. The specimen was peripheral blood, collected from a patient treated with radiotherapy plus ipilimumab. This receptor was taken from a human donor with non-small cell lung cancer who had a partial response to radiotherapy plus ipilimumab. Some clones in this sample may be carry-over from other donors' samples. The rearrangement combines TRBV6-1 with TRBJ1-6, with a tentative D gene TRBD1 over 5 matching bases. The CDR3 in this case is CASSDHGGENSPLHF. The DNA is as follows: TGTGCCAGCAGTGATCACGGGGGTGAGAATTCACCCCTCCACTTT.